A selection of T cell receptor beta chains follows, all from one sample in a study of cytomegalovirus exposure and HLA in healthy donors. Repertoires were generated with immunoSEQ multiplex PCR, while TCRdb's copy carries only in-frame clones and drops some. The sample lists approximately 220,000 clones, approximately 80% seen once, with about 1.4% in the top ten. Input material: PBMCs. The receptor source for this set is a girl aged 10 to 17 in good health and CMV-seronegative. Each CDR3 is given with its conserved first and last residue. A D gene is named only where the DNA matches it firmly. Clone size, where shown, is once, few, many, or a class for clones that have expanded.

D,V,J,size,CDR3,DNA
TRBD1,TRBV6-1,TRBJ1-5,few,CASRDRHNQPQHF,TGTGCCAGCCGGGACAGGCACAATCAGCCCCAGCATTTT
-,TRBV30,TRBJ2-5,-,CAWSGLRVETQYF,TGTGCCTGGAGTGGACTCAGAGTGGAGACCCAGTACTTC
-,TRBV6-6,TRBJ1-1,-,CASSYSLSGAEAFF,TGTGCCAGCAGTTACTCGCTCAGCGGGGCTGAAGCTTTCTTT
-,TRBV27,TRBJ1-1,-,CASSLFDNPNTEAFF,TGTGCCAGCAGTTTATTCGACAACCCGAACACTGAAGCTTTCTTT
-,TRBV29-1,TRBJ2-7,-,CSVETGKAANYEQYF,TGCAGCGTTGAAACGGGAAAGGCCGCGAACTACGAGCAGTACTTC
TRBD2,TRBV6-1,TRBJ2-3,-,CASSPRRGVTDTQYF,TGTGCCAGCAGCCCTCGTCGGGGGGTGACAGATACGCAGTATTTT
TRBD1,TRBV7-2,TRBJ1-2,-,CASSFRRDSPYGYTF,TGTGCCAGCAGTTTTCGTCGGGACAGTCCCTATGGCTACACCTTC
TRBD1,TRBV7-9,TRBJ1-5,-,CASSLDGQGLNQPQHF,TGTGCCAGCAGCTTAGACGGACAGGGGCTGAATCAGCCCCAGCATTTT
-,TRBV30,TRBJ1-1,-,CAWSFEAPTPNTEAFF,TGTGCCTGGAGTTTCGAGGCCCCTACCCCTAACACTGAAGCTTTCTTT
-,TRBV29-1,TRBJ2-3,-,CSVLFTDTQYF,TGCAGCGTTTTATTCACAGATACGCAGTATTTT
-,TRBV7-2,TRBJ1-5,-,CASSFGTGRGNQPQHF,TGTGCCAGCAGCTTCGGTACAGGTAGGGGGAATCAGCCCCAGCATTTT
-,TRBV6-4,TRBJ2-3,-,CASSDSIGSDTQYF,TGTGCCAGCAGTGACTCGATCGGGTCCGATACGCAGTATTTT
-,TRBV7-9,TRBJ2-1,-,CASSLASAINEQFF,TGTGCCAGCAGCTTAGCGAGCGCAATCAATGAGCAGTTCTTC
-,TRBV19,TRBJ2-2,-,CASSIPVPTGELFF,TGTGCCAGTAGTATACCGGTCCCCACCGGGGAGCTGTTTTTT
-,TRBV19,TRBJ2-3,-,CASRVGGVADTQYF,TGTGCCAGTCGCGTGGGGGGAGTCGCAGATACGCAGTATTTT
TRBD1,TRBV7-8,TRBJ2-3,few,CASSLRALDRGTDTQYF,TGTGCCAGCAGCTTAAGGGCCCTGGACAGGGGCACAGATACGCAGTATTTT
-,TRBV18,TRBJ1-2,-,CASSDPGANYGYTF,TGTGCCAGCTCCGATCCAGGGGCAAACTATGGCTACACCTTC
TRBD1,TRBV27,TRBJ1-5,once,CASSLRDRGSQPQHF,TGTGCCAGCAGTTTGAGAGACAGGGGAAGTCAGCCCCAGCATTTT
TRBD2,TRBV5-1,TRBJ2-7,-,CASSMRLAGRNEQYF,TGCGCCAGCAGCATGAGACTAGCGGGAAGGAACGAGCAGTACTTC
TRBD1,TRBV4-2,TRBJ2-2,-,CASSQQPGQGSGELFF,TGTGCCAGCAGCCAACAGCCGGGACAGGGCTCTGGGGAGCTGTTTTTT
-,TRBV18,TRBJ2-3,-,CASSPVAGTDTQYF,TGTGCCAGCTCACCGGTAGCGGGCACAGATACGCAGTATTTT
-,TRBV18,TRBJ1-2,-,CASSPGGFNGYTF,TGTGCCAGCTCACCAGGGGGCTTTAATGGCTACACCTTC
TRBD1,TRBV7-9,TRBJ2-7,-,CASSLRQGAGYEQYF,TGTGCCAGCAGCTTAAGACAGGGGGCAGGCTACGAGCAGTACTTC
-,TRBV30,TRBJ2-1,-,CAWSVNLGGEQFF,TGTGCCTGGAGTGTAAACTTAGGCGGTGAGCAGTTCTTC
-,TRBV28,TRBJ1-2,-,CASSFSETVYGYTF,TGTGCCAGCAGTTTTTCAGAGACTGTCTATGGCTACACCTTC
TRBD1,TRBV6-5,TRBJ1-3,-,CASSKDRGPGNTIYF,TGTGCCAGCAGTAAGGACAGGGGGCCTGGAAACACCATATATTTT
-,TRBV7-2,TRBJ2-7,-,CASSLDGASPYEQYF,TGTGCCAGCAGCTTAGATGGGGCGAGCCCCTACGAGCAGTACTTC
TRBD1,TRBV5-6,TRBJ2-7,-,CASSWGQGTYEQYF,TGTGCCAGCAGCTGGGGACAGGGAACCTACGAGCAGTACTTC
-,TRBV7-9,TRBJ1-1,-,CASSLVMWNTEAFF,TGTGCCAGCAGCTTAGTTATGTGGAACACTGAAGCTTTCTTT
-,TRBV7-3,TRBJ1-2,-,CASSLSGREINF,TGTGCCAGCAGCTTAAGCGGGAGGGAGATAAACTTC
-,TRBV6-5,TRBJ2-7,few,CASSYSEGGTYEQYF,TGTGCCAGCAGTTACTCCGAGGGGGGGACCTACGAGCAGTACTTC
-,TRBV10-2,TRBJ1-1,-,CASSVGGNSREAFF,TGCGCCAGCAGTGTTGGAGGCAACTCCCGTGAAGCTTTCTTT
-,TRBV6-5,TRBJ1-6,-,CASSYRGISPLHF,TGTGCCAGCAGTTACCGGGGGATTTCACCCCTCCACTTT
-,TRBV14,TRBJ2-7,-,CASSQAPGITYEQYF,TGTGCCAGCAGCCAAGCACCGGGAATAACCTACGAGCAGTACTTC
TRBD1,TRBV30,TRBJ1-5,-,CAWKPKDRPIVAQHF,TGTGCCTGGAAACCAAAGGACAGGCCGATAGTAGCCCAGCATTTT
-,TRBV23-1,TRBJ1-1,few,CASSRIRGACDLEAFF,TGCGCCAGCAGTCGCATCCGAGGAGCGTGTGACCTAGAAGCTTTCTTT
-,TRBV5-1,TRBJ2-1,-,CASRVRESSYNEQFF,TGCGCCAGCAGAGTCAGGGAAAGCTCCTACAATGAGCAGTTCTTC
-,TRBV29-1,TRBJ1-2,-,CSVVGAAYYGYTF,TGCAGCGTCGTTGGGGCCGCCTACTATGGCTACACCTTC
TRBD1,TRBV19,TRBJ1-2,few,CASSRQGGLLYGYTF,TGTGCCAGTAGTCGACAGGGAGGTCTACTGTATGGCTACACCTTC
-,TRBV27,TRBJ2-2,-,CASGIGVTGELFF,TGTGCCAGCGGAATAGGGGTTACCGGGGAGCTGTTTTTT
TRBD2,TRBV5-4,TRBJ2-3,-,CASSPETSRTDTQYF,TGTGCCAGCAGCCCCGAGACTAGCCGAACAGATACGCAGTATTTT
-,TRBV29-1,TRBJ2-3,-,CSVGPALVGTQYF,TGCAGCGTTGGCCCAGCACTAGTCGGTACGCAGTATTTT
TRBD1,TRBV2,TRBJ2-5,once,CASSEVDRVGTQYF,TGTGCCAGCAGTGAAGTCGACAGGGTCGGGACCCAGTACTTC
TRBD2,TRBV27,TRBJ2-5,-,CASSLSVVAGGPETQYF,TGTGCCAGCAGTTTATCGGTTGTAGCGGGGGGGCCGGAGACCCAGTACTTC
TRBD1,TRBV5-1,TRBJ2-7,-,CASSLRQGFYEQYF,TGCGCCAGCAGCTTAAGACAGGGATTCTACGAGCAGTACTTC